Below are 24 T cell receptor beta chains sequenced from a single sample in a study of shared clonotypes between healthy human individuals. Using immunoSEQ multiplex PCR, the repertoire was profiled, and TCRdb retains in-frame clones only, with some absent. The data hold 2 million to 3 million clones, with roughly nine tenths observed a single time. The sequencing sample was made of naive CD4+ T cells sorted from blood. Subset described: CD45RA+ positively selected. These receptors all stem from a young man in good health.

The chain employs TRBV2 and TRBJ2-7, with D maybe TRBD1 (6 bases). This CDR3 has 14 amino acids. The germline V and J ends were trimmed by 5 bases and 2 bases, with 13 bases remaining between them. The germline gives CDR1 SNHLY, CDR2 FYNNEI. DNA of the CDR3: TGTGCCAGCAGTACCCGGGACACCCCCTACGAGCAGTACTTC. Its translation: CASSTRDTPYEQYF.

The chain carries TRBV18 and TRBJ2-5, with D possibly TRBD1 on 6 matching bases. Trimming took off 3 bases at V and 5 bases at J, with 13 bases between the two ends. Germline CDR1 KGHSH, CDR2 LQKENI. CDR3 length equals 14 residues. CDR3 DNA sequence: TGTGCCAGCTCACCGATTGGGGGCGGGGAGACCCAGTACTTC. Translated: CASSPIGGGETQYF.

V gene TRBV7-9 combines with J gene TRBJ1-3; no clear D gene. V lost 2 bases to trimming and J lost 1 base, with 9 bases between them. Germline CDR1 and CDR2: SEHNR and FQNEAQ (reference sequence). The CDR3 covers 15 residues. CDR3 coding DNA: TGTGCCAGCAGCTTAAACGAGGGATCTGGAAACACCATATATTTT. Amino acid sequence: CASSLNEGSGNTIYF.

The J gene is TRBJ2-3, the V gene TRBV6-5; TRBD1 might be the D (6 bases). Trimming pared 7 bases from V and 2 bases from J, leaving 16 bases between. The CDR3 spans 15 residues. Germline V CDR1 and CDR2: MNHEY, SVGAGI. The CDR3 nucleotides are TGTGCCAGCAAGGGCACAGGGAGCACCACAGATACGCAGTATTTT. Amino acid sequence: CASKGTGSTTDTQYF.

This chain uses TRBV27 with TRBJ1-5; TRBD1 is a possible D gene (5 bases). V was trimmed by 7 bases and J by 4 bases, leaving 23 bases between them. The CDR3 is 17 amino acids. Germline CDR1 and CDR2: MNHEY and SMNVEV (reference sequence). The CDR3 spells CASNKEGLPLGNQPQHF. CDR3 nucleotide sequence: TGTGCCAGCAACAAGGAGGGACTCCCGCTTGGTAATCAGCCCCAGCATTTT.

This sequence joins TRBV28 and TRBJ2-5; no firm D call. The last part of the DNA fits TRBJ2-7 better; the J call may be wrong. The CDR3 extends over 12 amino acids. Germline assignment: CDR1 MDHEN and CDR2 SYDVKM. Written as DNA, the CDR3 is TGTGCCAGCAGTTTATACAGCTACGAGCAGTACTTC. It translates to CASSLYSYEQYF.

The table lists this clone with a few counts. This chain links TRBV28 with TRBJ2-7; D is perhaps TRBD1 (5 bases). CDR1 is MDHEN and CDR2 is SYDVKM in the germline V gene. The germline V and J ends were trimmed by 0 bases and 0 bases, with 6 bases remaining between them. The CDR3 totals 14 residues. CDR3 bases: TGTGCCAGCAGTTTATGGACAGACTCCTACGAGCAGTACTTC. Translated: CASSLWTDSYEQYF.

This clone turned up a few times. V gene TRBV5-6 combines with J gene TRBJ2-3; possible D gene TRBD2, 6 bases. Germline values: CDR1 SGHDT, CDR2 YYEEEE. There are 14 residues in the CDR3. The germline V and J ends were trimmed by 3 bases and 2 bases, with 10 bases remaining between them. The CDR3 is CASSSGLPTDTQYF. In DNA, the CDR3 is TGTGCCAGCAGCTCGGGACTTCCCACAGATACGCAGTATTTT.

The chain links TRBV19 to TRBJ2-2; D is unclear. Germline V gene data show CDR1 as LNHDA and CDR2 as SQIVND (reference sequence). V was cut by 7 bases and J by 6 bases, with 15 bases left in between. The CDR3 runs to 14 residues. Written as DNA, the CDR3 is TGTGCCAGTAAGGCCTTCAAAACGTCCGGGGAGCTGTTTTTT. Translated: CASKAFKTSGELFF.

This rearrangement joins TRBV11-2 to TRBJ2-1, with TRBD1 as a possible D gene (6 bases). The V and J ends lost 5 bases and 4 bases respectively, with 12 bases between them. The CDR3 consists of 14 residues. CDR1 and CDR2 (germline): SGHAT, FQNNGV. This CDR3 reads CASSPGTQYNEQFF. The CDR3 nucleotides are TGTGCCAGCAGCCCCGGGACACAGTACAATGAGCAGTTCTTC.

This chain uses TRBV28 with TRBJ2-1; 9 bases agree with TRBD1. Germline CDR1 MDHEN, CDR2 SYDVKM. The V gene end was trimmed by 6 bases and the J gene end by 8 bases; junction bases not matched to a gene: 11. The CDR3 is made up of 15 amino acids. The CDR3 DNA follows: TGTGCCAGCAGGGCGGGACCTACAGGGGGCCATGAGCAGTTCTTC. Translated: CASRAGPTGGHEQFF. Full variable domain (remainder filled in from reference TRBV28 and TRBJ2-1): DVKVTQSSRYLVKRTGEKVFLECVQDMDHENMFWYRQDPGLGLRLIYFSYDVKMKEKGDIPEGYSVSREKKERFSLILESASTNQTSMYLCASRAGPTGGHEQFFGPGTRLTVL.

Points on this clone: Other nucleotide sequences from this sample produce the same CDR3. The V gene is TRBV7-9, the J gene TRBJ2-3; no clear D. Germline loops: CDR1 SEHNR, CDR2 FQNEAQ (reference sequence). Trimming removed 2 bases from V and 5 bases from J, with 2 bases in between. The CDR3 sequence is 11 residues long. CDR3 coding DNA: TGTGCCAGCAGCTTAATAGATACGCAGTATTTT. This encodes CASSLIDTQYF.

Written as DNA, the CDR3 is TGCGCCAGCAGCCAACCTACAGGGGGCTCCGGGGAGCTGTTTTTT. Translating it yields CASSQPTGGSGELFF. The genes are TRBV4-1 and TRBJ2-2; 9 nucleotides match TRBD1. Per germline, CDR1 MGHRA and CDR2 YSYEKL. The CDR3 runs 15 residues. The trim removed 2 bases at V and 6 bases at J, leaving 4 bases unmatched.

J is TRBJ1-2 and V is TRBV5-1; 10 nucleotides match TRBD1. The CDR3 is 15 amino acids. Germline CDR1 and CDR2: SGHRS and YFSETQ. Trimming removed 4 bases from V and 12 bases from J; junction bases left unmatched: 15. In nucleotides, the CDR3 is TGCGCCAGCAGCCTAAATATTGACAGGGGGCAAGTCGACACCTTC. This codes for CASSLNIDRGQVDTF.

The rearrangement uses TRBV4-1 and TRBJ2-1, with unresolved D. CDR1 and CDR2 from the germline V gene are MGHRA and YSYEKL. The CDR3 contains 13 residues. Trimming removed 3 bases at V and 10 bases at J, with 13 bases between. CDR3 protein: CASSQNEATEQFF. CDR3 DNA: TGCGCCAGCAGCCAGAATGAAGCGACCGAGCAGTTCTTC.

The chain uses TRBV2 and TRBJ1-1; D ambiguous. The CDR3 extends over 13 amino acids. Germline loops: CDR1 SNHLY, CDR2 FYNNEI. Between the trimmed V and J ends, which lost 7 bases and 8 bases, there was a span of 17 bases. The CDR3 loop is CASIPSRRAEAFF. CDR3 nucleotides: TGTGCCAGCATCCCTAGTCGGCGGGCGGAAGCTTTCTTT.

The chain employs TRBV5-1 and TRBJ2-7; D is uncertain. The CDR3 spans 15 residues. V was clipped by 1 base and J by 3 bases, with 14 bases between them. The germline CDR1 and CDR2 sequences are SGHRS and YFSETQ. CDR3 protein: CASSLLSSKSYEQYF. CDR3 coding DNA: TGCGCCAGCAGCTTGTTGAGTTCTAAAAGCTACGAGCAGTACTTC.

The chain combines TRBV25-1 with TRBJ2-1, with D perhaps being TRBD1 or TRBD2 (5 bases each). Trimming took off 4 bases at V and 6 bases at J, with 19 bases between the two ends. The CDR3 spans 16 residues. Germline assignment: CDR1 MGHDK and CDR2 SYGVNS. This CDR3 reads CASSAWIGGPPNEQFF. CDR3 in DNA: TGTGCCAGCAGTGCCTGGATTGGGGGTCCGCCCAATGAGCAGTTCTTC.

V gene TRBV14 combines with J gene TRBJ2-2; D is unresolved. Germline V lookup: CDR1 SGHDN, CDR2 FVKESK. The V end was cut by 4 bases, the J end by 1 base, with 10 bases between. This CDR3 is 15 amino acids long. The CDR3 sequence is CASSPLQKNTGELFF. CDR3 DNA sequence: TGTGCCAGCAGCCCCCTACAGAAGAACACCGGGGAGCTGTTTTTT.

In regard to this clone: At one of its ends the junction is not consistent with the germline gene, which may arise from a read error. The DNA of the CDR3 is TGTGCCAGCAGCCCTGGGGTAGGAAATTCACCCTTCCACTTT. As protein: CASSPGVGNSPFHF. This sequence joins TRBV11-2 and TRBJ1-6; D unresolved. Germline CDR1 SGHAT, CDR2 FQNNGV. The CDR3 is 14 residues long.

This clone is a singleton in its sample. V gene TRBV6-6 combines with J gene TRBJ2-7; the match to TRBD2 covers 8 bases. After removal of 5 bases from V and 5 bases from J, the junction contained 14 bases not matched to a gene. CDR1 is MNHNY and CDR2 is SVGAGI in the germline V gene (reference sequence). The length of the CDR3 is 16 residues. In DNA form, the CDR3 reads TGTGCCAGCAGTCCACCCGTTTCGGGGGGGATGGACGAGCAGTACTTC. The encoded protein is CASSPPVSGGMDEQYF.

This chain uses TRBV5-4 with TRBJ2-7; D unclear. The CDR3 is 14 amino acids. The germline V gene encodes CDR1 SGHNT and CDR2 YYREEE (reference sequence). With 4 bases removed from V and 5 bases from J, the gap between germline ends came to 16 bases. The CDR3 sequence is CASSPNLGRDEQYF. CDR3 DNA: TGTGCCAGCAGCCCGAACCTGGGCCGGGACGAGCAGTACTTC.

CDR3 in amino acids: CASSRSTLATDTQYF. The CDR3 DNA reads TGCGCCAGCAGTCGAAGTACCCTGGCCACAGATACGCAGTATTTT. This rearrangement joins TRBV10-1 to TRBJ2-3; no firm D call. Per germline, CDR1 WNHNN and CDR2 SYGVQD (reference sequence). There are 15 residues in the CDR3. Deletions cut 5 bases from V and 2 bases from J, with 14 bases between.

The chain uses TRBV27 and TRBJ1-5, with D possibly matching TRBD1 (5 bases). This CDR3 has 15 amino acids. Germline V gives CDR1 MNHEY, CDR2 SMNVEV (reference sequence). Trimming stripped 4 bases from V and 5 bases from J, with 15 bases between. DNA of the CDR3: TGTGCCAGCAGTTCCTCGGGACCATCTTATCAGCCCCAGCATTTT. Encoded protein: CASSSSGPSYQPQHF.